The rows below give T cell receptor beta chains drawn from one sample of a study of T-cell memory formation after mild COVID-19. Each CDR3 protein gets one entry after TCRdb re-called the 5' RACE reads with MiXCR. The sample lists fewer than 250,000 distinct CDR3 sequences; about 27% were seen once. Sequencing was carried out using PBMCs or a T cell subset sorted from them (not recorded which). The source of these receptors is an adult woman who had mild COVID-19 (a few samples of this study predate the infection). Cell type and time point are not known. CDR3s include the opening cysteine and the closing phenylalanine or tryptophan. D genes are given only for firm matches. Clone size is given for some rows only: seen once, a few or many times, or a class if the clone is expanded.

CASSQEVSLWTRGNEQFF	TGTGCCAGCAGCCAAGAGGTTTCCCTCTGGACTAGGGGTAATGAGCAGTTCTTC	few	TRBD2	TRBV4-2	TRBJ2-1
CASLETWANEQFF	TGTGCCAGCTTGGAGACCTGGGCGAATGAGCAGTTCTTC	.	.	TRBV12-3/TRBV12-4	TRBJ2-1
CSVEAAAYNEQFF	TGCAGCGTTGAAGCGGCCGCCTACAATGAGCAGTTCTTC	.	.	TRBV29-1	TRBJ2-1
CASRAGLTNTEAFF	TGTGCCAGCAGAGCGGGACTCACGAACACTGAAGCTTTCTTT	.	.	TRBV6-2/TRBV6-3	TRBJ1-1
CASSQGGNSGLYNEQFF	TGTGCCAGCAGCCAAGGAGGGAATAGCGGGTTATACAATGAGCAGTTCTTC	.	TRBD2	TRBV4-2	TRBJ2-1
CASSTLRDTSLYF	TGCGCCAGCAGCACACTCCGGGACACTTCCCTATACTTC	few	.	TRBV5-1	TRBJ2-7
CASSSLPPGENTEAFF	TGCGCCAGCAGCTCCTTACCCCCCGGCGAAAACACTGAAGCTTTCTTT	.	.	TRBV5-1	TRBJ1-1
CASSYGQASLSGANVLTF	TGTGCCAGCAGCTACGGACAGGCGTCTCTCTCTGGGGCCAACGTCCTGACTTTC	many	TRBD1	TRBV7-8	TRBJ2-6
CASSRTGSYNEQFF	TGCGCCAGCAGCCGGACAGGGTCCTACAATGAGCAGTTCTTC	few	TRBD1	TRBV5-1	TRBJ2-1
CASNRHGNTIYF	TGTGCCAGCAATAGACACGGAAACACCATATATTTT	.	.	TRBV12-3/TRBV12-4	TRBJ1-3
CAWCPGTGAYGYTF	TGTGCCTGGTGTCCCGGAACAGGGGCCTATGGCTACACCTTC	few	TRBD1	TRBV30	TRBJ1-2
CASSNGGSYNEQFF	TGTGCCAGCAGTAACGGGGGGTCCTACAATGAGCAGTTCTTC	few	TRBD2	TRBV12-3/TRBV12-4	TRBJ2-1
CSASGRAVDEQFF	TGCAGTGCTAGCGGGAGGGCCGTTGATGAGCAGTTCTTC	.	TRBD2	TRBV20-1	TRBJ2-1
CSVAWGAGTNEQFF	TGCAGCGTTGCTTGGGGGGCAGGAACCAATGAGCAGTTCTTC	.	.	TRBV29-1	TRBJ2-1
CATSRGGETQYF	TGTGCCACCAGCAGAGGTGGGGAGACCCAGTACTTC	few	.	TRBV15	TRBJ2-5
CSARPGGTEAFF	TGCAGTGCTAGACCTGGGGGCACTGAAGCTTTCTTT	once	.	TRBV20-1	TRBJ1-1
CASSVGLAGAETQYF	TGTGCCAGCAGCGTTGGACTAGCGGGGGCGGAGACCCAGTACTTC	.	TRBD2	TRBV7-9	TRBJ2-5
CASSIWTDESNYGYTF	TGCGCCAGCAGCATATGGACAGATGAATCTAACTATGGCTACACCTTC	.	.	TRBV5-1	TRBJ1-2
CATGRGNTEAFF	TGTGCCACTGGGCGGGGCAACACTGAAGCTTTCTTT	.	.	TRBV12-3/TRBV12-4	TRBJ1-1
CSARLAGGMGNEQFF	TGCAGTGCTCGCCTAGCGGGAGGGATGGGGAATGAGCAGTTCTTC	few	TRBD2	TRBV20-1	TRBJ2-1
CSASSGFSYEQYF	TGCAGTGCTAGCTCGGGTTTCTCCTACGAGCAGTACTTC	.	.	TRBV20-1	TRBJ2-7
CASSFGTAHTEAFF	TGTGCCAGCAGCTTCGGTACGGCACACACTGAAGCTTTCTTT	.	.	TRBV5-6	TRBJ1-1
CASSSLQGQKMTETQYF	TGTGCCAGCAGTTCTCTACAGGGACAGAAGATGACGGAGACCCAGTACTTC	.	TRBD1	TRBV11-2	TRBJ2-5
CASSLGILESVGQFF	TGCGCCAGCAGCTTGGGAATCCTAGAATCGGTTGGGCAGTTCTTC	few	.	TRBV5-1	TRBJ2-1
CASSPYDRYGGYTF	TGTGCCAGCAGCCCATATGACCGATATGGGGGCTACACCTTC	.	.	TRBV7-2	TRBJ1-2
CASSYEGSYNEQFF	TGTGCCAGTAGTTACGAGGGCTCCTACAATGAGCAGTTCTTC	few	.	TRBV19	TRBJ2-1
CASSSFGSGRSYNEQFF	TGTGCCAGCAGTTCCTTTGGGAGCGGACGATCCTACAATGAGCAGTTCTTC	.	.	TRBV6-5	TRBJ2-1
CASSPTSGPYEQYF	TGTGCCAGCAGTCCGACTAGCGGACCCTACGAGCAGTACTTC	.	TRBD2	TRBV12-3/TRBV12-4	TRBJ2-7
CASRTSGTRGPDTQYF	TGTGCCTCCCGGACTAGCGGGACCAGGGGCCCAGATACGCAGTATTTT	.	TRBD2	TRBV7-2	TRBJ2-3
CATSERTGNTDTQYF	TGTGCCACCAGTGAAAGAACAGGGAACACAGATACGCAGTATTTT	few	.	TRBV24-1	TRBJ2-3
CASSLEQGAAETQYF	TGTGCCAGCAGCTTAGAGCAGGGGGCAGCAGAGACCCAGTACTTC	.	TRBD1	TRBV7-2	TRBJ2-5
CASSLAWTSGRNTGELFF	TGTGCCAGCAGCTTAGCCTGGACTAGCGGGAGGAACACCGGGGAGCTGTTTTTT	few	TRBD2	TRBV7-9	TRBJ2-2
CASSQDSGTQIEAFF	TGCGCCAGCAGCCAAGATTCTGGGACCCAAATTGAAGCTTTCTTT	few	.	TRBV4-3	TRBJ1-1
CASSQGCGMSRYNSPLHF	TGTGCCAGCAGCCAAGGATGTGGTATGAGTCGGTATAATTCACCCCTCCACTTT	.	.	TRBV3-2	TRBJ1-6
CASSDSVGEGRNEQFF	TGTGCCAGCAGTGACTCAGTGGGAGAAGGGCGGAATGAGCAGTTCTTC	many	.	TRBV6-4	TRBJ2-1
CSARDLVKGQETQYF	TGCAGTGCTAGAGACCTAGTTAAGGGCCAAGAGACCCAGTACTTC	.	.	TRBV20-1	TRBJ2-5
CASSFRAGGHNEQFF	TGTGCCAGCAGTTTCCGTGCAGGGGGCCACAATGAGCAGTTCTTC	few	TRBD1	TRBV6-2/TRBV6-3	TRBJ2-1
CASSLGTGGIHEQYF	TGCGCCAGCAGCTTGGGGACAGGAGGGATCCACGAGCAGTACTTC	few	.	TRBV5-1	TRBJ2-7
CASSLGVTGQPYGYTF	TGTGCCAGCAGCTTAGGGGTCACGGGGCAGCCCTATGGCTACACCTTC	.	.	TRBV7-2	TRBJ1-2
CASRNRGYTDTQYF	TGTGCCAGCAGAAATAGAGGGTACACAGATACGCAGTATTTT	few	.	TRBV7-2	TRBJ2-3
CASSPGLAGLGNEQFF	TGTGCCAGCAGCCCGGGACTAGCGGGACTAGGCAATGAGCAGTTCTTC	.	TRBD2	TRBV7-9	TRBJ2-1
CASSALPGKATEAFF	TGTGCCAGCAGCGCACTCCCAGGGAAGGCCACCGAAGCTTTCTTT	.	.	TRBV9	TRBJ1-1